The 15 T cell receptor beta chains below were found in one sample sequenced in a study of blood T cell repertoires in COVID-19. Assay: immunoSEQ multiplex PCR; the TCRdb copy retains only in-frame clones and omits some. In the table there are over 70,000 clones, 87% of which are singletons. The source material was peripheral blood. The receptor source for this set is a human donor in a cohort sampled during active COVID-19.

The chain has TRBV7-3 and TRBJ1-1; 7 bases match TRBD1. After removal of 1 base from V and 7 bases from J, the junction contained 12 bases not matched to a gene. This CDR3 is 16 amino acids long. Germline CDR1 is SGHTA and CDR2 is FQGTGA. The CDR3 bases are TGTGCCAGCAGCTTAAACGGGGGGGAGGGGGCGCTTGAAGCTTTCTTT. Protein sequence: CASSLNGGEGALEAFF.

This chain joins TRBV6-6 and TRBJ2-1; 8 bases are a match to TRBD2. The CDR3 totals 16 residues. CDR1 MNHNY and CDR2 SVGAGI come from the germline V gene (reference sequence). J was trimmed by 6 bases and V by 5 bases; bases with no gene match: 12. The CDR3 DNA sequence: TGTGCCAGCAGTCGATATTTGGGACTAGTTAGCAATGAGCAGTTCTTC. Translation: CASSRYLGLVSNEQFF.

In nucleotides, the CDR3 is TGTGCCAGCAGCTGGGCGGACTACTATGGCTACACCTTC. This gives the protein CASSWADYYGYTF. The V call is TRBV7-9, the J call TRBJ1-2; D ambiguous. The CDR3 contains 13 residues. V lost 4 bases to trimming and J lost 3 bases, with 9 bases between them. The V gene's germline CDR1 is SEHNR and CDR2 FQNEAQ (reference sequence). Together with reference TRBV7-9 and TRBJ1-2, the CDR3 gives the full variable domain: DTGVSQNPRHKITKRGQNVTFRCDPISEHNRLYWYRQTLGQGPEFLTYFQNEAQLEKSRLLSDRFSAERPKGSFSTLEIQRTEQGDSAMYLCASSWADYYGYTFGSGTRLTVV.

In this sample, this clone turned up a few times. V is TRBV9 and J is TRBJ1-1; D is unresolved. CDR1 and CDR2 from the germline V gene are SGDLS and YYNGEE. The CDR3 sequence is 13 residues long. V lost 2 bases and J lost 5, with 10 bases in between. This CDR3 reads CASSVSPGTEAFF. CDR3 in DNA: TGTGCCAGCAGCGTTTCTCCGGGAACTGAAGCTTTCTTT.

The chain combines TRBV12-2 with TRBJ2-1; no check of the table's D call, TRBD1, against the DNA was made. TRBV12-2 is a recognized pseudogene. CDR3 size: 14 residues. As DNA, the CDR3 is TGTGCAAGTAGGGCCAGGATAGGGGACAATGAGCAGTTCTTC. Amino acid sequence: CASRARIGDNEQFF.

V gene TRBV6-6 combines with J gene TRBJ1-5; D gene unclear. The CDR3 runs 14 residues. Looked up from germline, CDR1 is MNHNY and CDR2 is SVGAGI (reference sequence). Trimming removed 2 bases from V and 4 bases from J, with 9 bases in between. In DNA, the CDR3 is TGTGCCAGCAGTTACATGGAGCGAAATCAGCCCCAGCATTTT. Translated: CASSYMERNQPQHF.

The chain combines TRBV11-2 with TRBJ2-3; 7 positions agree with TRBD2. Germline V gene sequence: CDR1 SGHAT, CDR2 FQNNGV. V trimming: 6 bases; J trimming: 8 bases; junction bases outside the gene matches: 17. This CDR3 has 16 amino acids. The CDR3 is CASSHRDYEVFGTQYF. The DNA for the CDR3 is TGTGCCAGCAGTCACCGGGACTATGAAGTGTTTGGTACGCAGTATTTT.

The chain uses TRBV7-3 and TRBJ2-3, with 10 nucleotides matching TRBD2. CDR1 and CDR2 from the germline V gene are SGHTA and FQGTGA. The CDR3 runs 14 residues. V shed 6 bases, J shed 5 bases, and the junction held 5 bases outside the gene matches. CDR3: CASSRTSGLDTQYF. As DNA, the CDR3 is TGTGCCAGCAGTCGGACTAGCGGCCTAGATACGCAGTATTTT.

The table lists this clone with a count of one. The genes are TRBV28 and TRBJ2-7; 14 positions match TRBD2. Trimming took 5 bases from V and 4 from J; bases not matched to a gene: 10. CDR3 length equals 17 residues. Germline CDR1 and CDR2: MDHEN and SYDVKM. CDR3 sequence reads: CASSAQTSGRALYEQYF. Here the CDR3 DNA reads TGTGCCAGCAGTGCTCAGACTAGCGGGAGGGCCCTTTACGAGCAGTACTTC. The variable domain in full, with the rest retrieved from reference TRBV28 and TRBJ2-7, is DVKVTQSSRYLVKRTGEKVFLECVQDMDHENMFWYRQDPGLGLRLIYFSYDVKMKEKGDIPEGYSVSREKKERFSLILESASTNQTSMYLCASSAQTSGRALYEQYFGPGTRLTVT.

The J gene is TRBJ1-3, the V gene TRBV5-5, with D hard to call. The CDR3 is made up of 15 amino acids. V was trimmed by 0 bases and J by 0 bases, leaving 7 bases between them. The germline gives CDR1 SGHKS, CDR2 YYEKEE (reference sequence). CDR3 nucleotide sequence: TGTGCCAGCAGCTTGGACCTGAGCTCTGGAAACACCATATATTTT. Protein: CASSLDLSSGNTIYF.

The chain is built from TRBV19 and TRBJ2-1; 7 bases agree with TRBD2. Germline V gene data show CDR1 as LNHDA and CDR2 as SQIVND (reference sequence). The CDR3 has 17 amino acids. Germline trimming cut 4 bases from V and 6 bases from J; bases unmatched to any gene: 15. DNA for the CDR3: TGTGCCAGTAGTAGCCCCCCTTGGGCGGGAGCCCTCAATGAGCAGTTCTTC. Encoded protein: CASSSPPWAGALNEQFF.

This clone was counted once. The V gene is TRBV7-8, the J gene TRBJ1-1; 8 nucleotides agree with TRBD1. The V gene's germline CDR1 is SGHVS and CDR2 FQNEAQ. This CDR3 is 15 amino acids long. Trimming removed 1 base from V and 0 bases from J; junction bases left unmatched: 1. The CDR3 region has the DNA TGTGCCAGCAGCTTAGGGACAGGGATGAACACTGAAGCTTTCTTT. Residues: CASSLGTGMNTEAFF.

Of note for this clone: Other nucleotide sequences from this sample produce the same CDR3. The J gene is TRBJ2-7, the V gene TRBV28; 12 nucleotides line up with TRBD2. The CDR3 sequence is 14 residues long. The trim removed 9 bases at V and 7 bases at J, leaving 10 bases unmatched. Germline CDR1 MDHEN, CDR2 SYDVKM. The CDR3 is CASRLAGGPGEQYF. DNA for the CDR3: TGTGCCAGTAGGCTAGCGGGAGGGCCGGGGGAGCAGTACTTC. Looking up the rest from reference TRBV28 and TRBJ2-7 gives the full variable domain: DVKVTQSSRYLVKRTGEKVFLECVQDMDHENMFWYRQDPGLGLRLIYFSYDVKMKEKGDIPEGYSVSREKKERFSLILESASTNQTSMYLCASRLAGGPGEQYFGPGTRLTVT.

This clone came up a few times. V is TRBV29-1 and J is TRBJ2-7; D perhaps matches TRBD2 (6 bases). CDR1 and CDR2 (germline): SQVTM, ANQGSEA. Between the trimmed V and J ends, which lost 7 bases and 0 bases, there was a span of 19 bases. CDR3 length equals 15 residues. The CDR3 DNA reads TGCAGCGCCAGCATGAGCGGGTTTAGCTCCTACGAGCAGTACTTC. Its protein product is CSASMSGFSSYEQYF.

The V gene is TRBV5-3, the J gene TRBJ1-1, with TRBD1 identical over 7 bases. TRBV5-3 is reported as an ORF; its role is uncertain. Trimming removed 8 bases from V and 3 bases from J; junction bases left unmatched: 7. This CDR3 contains 13 residues. The CDR3 loop reads CARARTGDTEAFF. The CDR3, as DNA: TGTGCCAGGGCCCGAACAGGGGACACTGAAGCTTTCTTT.